One sample yielded the 22 T cell receptor beta chains listed below, sequenced in a study of tumor-infiltrating lymphocytes in primary liver carcinoma. The source material, 20-30 mg of unsorted bulk tissue, was used to co-extract RNA and DNA. A constant-region primer primed TCR beta cDNA synthesis from about 490 ng of total RNA. A slightly modified ARM-PCR protocol with three nested multiplex PCR rounds produced these TCR beta libraries. TRBV1-TRBV30 forward primers paired with a C-beta reverse primer were used in the first two PCR rounds, which ran about 11 cycles each. TCRdb analysed the multiplex PCR reads with MiXCR anew, one entry per CDR3 protein. Among some 180,000 distinct CDR3 sequences listed, 70% to 90% were seen once. Sequencing was carried out using tumor tissue from primary liver carcinoma. The receptors derive from a man aged 35 to 55 with primary liver carcinoma and hepatitis B virus infection.

As for this clonotype: One end of the junction is discordant with germline, which a read error may explain. The chain is built from TRBV7-8 and TRBJ2-3; D is perhaps TRBD2 (5 bases). Germline CDR1 and CDR2: SGHVS and FQNEAQ. This CDR3 region has 20 residues. CDR3 residues: CASSLWVGSGMALQINTHYF. CDR3 coding DNA: TGTGCCAGCAGCTTATGGGTTGGATCCGGGATGGCCCTACAGATAAATACGCACTATTTT.

J is TRBJ2-5 and V is TRBV4-3; D uncertain. Germline V gene sequence: CDR1 LGHNA, CDR2 YSLEER. The CDR3 is 17 amino acids. Trimming cost V 1 base and J 5 bases, with 20 bases left between them. CDR3 bases: TGCGCCAGCAGCCAAGCGGCTAGTGGTAGGAGTGGTGAGACCCAGTACTTC. This codes for CASSQAASGRSGETQYF.

Concerning this clonotype itself: The junction departs from the called germline gene at one end, perhaps through a read error. The chain recombines TRBV6-6 with TRBJ2-1, with no clear D. Germline CDR1 MNHNY, CDR2 SVGAGI (reference sequence). This CDR3 region has 14 residues. CDR3 nucleotide sequence: TGTGCCAGCTGTTACCTGATCAGTGCACATGAGCAGTTCTTC. Translating gives CASCYLISAHEQFF.

Details on this clonotype: Compared with germline, one end of the junction differs, possibly owing to a read error. This chain joins TRBV11-2 and TRBJ1-2; no reliable D call. Germline-derived CDR1 and CDR2 are SGHAT and FQNNGV. CDR3 length: 16 residues. The CDR3 DNA is TGTGCCGGCAGCTTAGATTCGGTAGTATATTCTCGAGGCTACACCTTC. Amino acid sequence: CAGSLDSVVYSRGYTF.

This clonotype has a count of ten or more. The chain has TRBV6-1 and TRBJ2-3; D is perhaps TRBD2 (6 bases). With 3 bases removed from V and 2 bases from J, the gap between germline ends came to 12 bases. Germline V CDR1 and CDR2: MNHNS, SASEGT. The CDR3 runs 15 residues. CDR3 DNA: TGTGCCAGCAGTGACTCCGGGACTTTCACAGATACGCAGTATTTT. Its protein is CASSDSGTFTDTQYF.

Worth noting for this clonotype: At one end the junction does not follow the germline gene, possibly because of a read error. The CDR3 loop is CTSSLQGEVDYTF. CDR3 DNA sequence: TGTACCAGCAGCCTACAGGGGGAGGTCGACTATACCTTC. The chain links TRBV6-5 to TRBJ1-2; 8 positions agree with TRBD1. The CDR3 runs 13 residues. In germline, CDR1 is MNHEY, CDR2 SVGAGI.

About this clonotype itself: The junction does not match germline at one end; this may be a read error. This chain uses TRBV6-5 with TRBJ2-5; D might be TRBD1 or TRBD2, each matching 6 bases. Germline CDR1 and CDR2: MNHEY and SVGAGI. There are 13 residues in the CDR3. The CDR3, as DNA: TGTACCAGCAATTACCCGGGGGCGGAGACTCAGTACTTC. It translates to CTSNYPGAETQYF.

Turning to this clonotype: Germline and junction disagree at one end, which may indicate a read error. The chain is built from TRBV11-1 and TRBJ2-7, with D maybe TRBD2 (5 bases). The CDR3 spans 15 residues. Per germline, CDR1 SGHAT and CDR2 FQDESV (reference sequence). CDR3 sequence (DNA): TGTGCCATCAGCTTAACGGGATCGGGAAAATACGAGCAGTATTTC. This translates into CAISLTGSGKYEQYF.

A remark on this clonotype: The junction departs from germline at one end; a sequencing error may be responsible. This chain connects TRBV5-4 to TRBJ2-7; 9 bases fit TRBD1. This CDR3 comprises 15 residues. Germline CDR1 and CDR2: SGHNT and YYREEE (reference sequence). The CDR3 sequence is CASSTTGTGISEHYF. As DNA, the CDR3 is TGTGCCAGCAGCACAACCGGGACAGGGATCAGCGAGCATTACTTC.

J is TRBJ1-2 and V is TRBV5-4, with 7 bases aligning to TRBD1. Germline assignment: CDR1 SGHNT and CDR2 YYREEE (reference sequence). The CDR3 totals 14 residues. V shed 0 bases and J 4 bases; nucleotides not matched to a gene: 3. Here the CDR3 reads CASSLDRGIYGYTF. The DNA of the CDR3 is TGTGCCAGCAGCTTGGACAGGGGAATCTATGGCTACACCTTC.

With respect to this clonotype: Germline is not matched at one junction end, which may reflect a read error. CDR3 bases: TGTGTCAGCAGTTACTCGACAGGAGAAAGTTCACCCCTCCACTTT. Its protein is CVSSYSTGESSPLHF. V usage is TRBV6-6 and J usage is TRBJ1-6; a possible D gene is TRBD1 (6 bases). The CDR3 is made up of 15 amino acids. Germline-derived CDR1 and CDR2 are MNHNY and SVGAGI (reference sequence).

Regarding this clonotype: A junction end diverges from the germline sequence, so it may reflect a read error. The V and J genes are TRBV29-1 and TRBJ2-1; maybe TRBD2 (6 bases). There are 16 residues in the CDR3. Germline V gene sequence: CDR1 SQVTM, CDR2 ANQGSEA. In DNA, the CDR3 is TGCAGCGTTGAAGATTCTGGCGGGATTACCTACAATGAGCGGTTCTTC. It specifies CSVEDSGGITYNERFF.

Of note for this clonotype: The junction differs from germline at one of its ends, possibly a read error. This sequence joins TRBV4-2 and TRBJ2-3, with TRBD2 as a possible D gene (5 bases). The CDR3 loop spans 15 amino acids. Germline loops: CDR1 LGHNA, CDR2 YNFKEQ. CDR3 amino acids: CAGSDRELITDTQYF. CDR3 nucleotide sequence: TGTGCCGGCAGCGACCGGGAATTGATCACAGATACGCAGTATTTT.

This clonotype was observed once. The genes are TRBV20-1 and TRBJ2-5; D uncertain. This CDR3 is 14 amino acids long. V lost 1 base to trimming and J lost 1 base, with 10 bases between them. Per germline, CDR1 DFQATT and CDR2 SNEGSKA (reference sequence). CDR3: CSARVAWIQETQYF. CDR3 in DNA: TGCAGTGCTAGAGTGGCGTGGATCCAAGAGACCCAGTACTTC.

Concerning this clonotype: The conserved final phenylalanine or tryptophan is absent from the CDR3, which likely points to a read error. The chain recombines TRBV20-1 with TRBJ2-1; D is possibly TRBD2 (6 bases). The CDR3 covers 13 residues. Germline values: CDR1 DFQATT, CDR2 SNEGSKA (reference sequence). Trimming took 3 bases from V and 9 from J, leaving 15 bases between them. CDR3 sequence reads: CSARMAGFAEQFI. The CDR3 DNA sequence: TGCAGTGCTAGGATGGCGGGGTTTGCTGAGCAGTTCATC.

DNA of the CDR3: TGTGCCAGCAGCTCAACCCCCGGGGCGAACACTGAAGCTTTCTTT. Its protein is CASSSTPGANTEAFF. The rearrangement links TRBV7-6 to TRBJ1-1; D perhaps matches TRBD1 (5 bases). V was shortened by 4 bases and J by 1 base, with 13 bases between the two germline ends. This CDR3 spans 15 amino acids. From germline, CDR1 is SGHVS and CDR2 FNYEAQ.

This clonotype has a count of ten or more. The rearrangement joins TRBV7-9 to TRBJ1-1; D unresolved. Trimming took 5 bases from V and 0 from J, leaving 7 bases between them. Per the germline V gene, CDR1 is SEHNR and CDR2 is FQNEAQ (reference sequence). This CDR3 is built from 13 residues. The CDR3 sequence: CASSATLNTEAFF. Written as DNA, the CDR3 is TGTGCCAGCAGCGCAACCTTGAACACTGAAGCTTTCTTT.

Many counts were recorded for this clonotype. The chain combines TRBV7-8 with TRBJ2-3, with a possible D match to TRBD2 (6 bases). CDR1 SGHVS and CDR2 FQNEAQ come from the germline V gene. The CDR3 is made up of 15 amino acids. With 5 bases removed from V and 6 bases from J, the gap between germline ends came to 18 bases. As DNA, the CDR3 is TGTGCCAGCAGCCTATGGGCGAGCGGGCCCGATACGCAGTATTTT. Translated: CASSLWASGPDTQYF. Full variable domain (rest looked up from reference TRBV7-8 and TRBJ2-3): GAGVSQSPRYKVAKRGQDVALRCDPISGHVSLFWYQQALGQGPEFLTYFQNEAQLDKSGLPSDRFFAERPEGSVSTLKIQRTQQEDSAVYLCASSLWASGPDTQYFGPGTRLTVL.

On this clonotype itself: No conserved phenylalanine or tryptophan ends this CDR3, so it is likely a read error. V gene TRBV12-3 or TRBV12-4 combines with J gene TRBJ1-1, with D uncertain. The CDR3 is made up of 13 amino acids. CDR3 sequence (DNA): TGTGTCAGCAGTTTAACCCCGGCAACTGAAGCTTTCTAT. It codes for CVSSLTPATEAFY.

This clonotype has only a few counts. A much more abundant neighbour one base away suggests this may be a read error. V and J are TRBV4-1 and TRBJ2-7, with a weak D call TRBD2 (6 bases). Looked up from germline, CDR1 is MGHRA and CDR2 is YSYEKL. The CDR3 sequence is 15 residues long. The CDR3 DNA reads as TGCGCCAGCAGCCCCTTAGGAGGGAAGGGTTACGGGCAGTACTTC. Amino acid sequence: CASSPLGGKGYGQYF.

In the case of this clonotype: At one end the junction does not follow the germline gene, possibly because of a read error. CDR3 nucleotide sequence: TGTGTCAACAGCTTTCCCGGGACTAGCGGGATCAAAAACAATCAGTACTTC. Encoded protein: CVNSFPGTSGIKNNQYF. J is TRBJ2-4 and V is TRBV11-1; 13 bases align to TRBD2. Per the germline V gene, CDR1 is SGHAT and CDR2 is FQDESV (reference sequence). This CDR3 spans 17 amino acids.

The gene calls are TRBV11-2 and TRBJ2-7; 7 positions agree with TRBD2. The CDR3 runs 17 residues. Germline assignment: CDR1 SGHAT and CDR2 FQNNGV. The V gene end was trimmed by 6 bases and the J gene end by 4 bases; junction bases not matched to a gene: 18. The CDR3 coding sequence is TGTGCCAGCAGACAAGGACTAGTGGGAGAGTGGTCATACGAGCAGTACTTC. Protein: CASRQGLVGEWSYEQYF.